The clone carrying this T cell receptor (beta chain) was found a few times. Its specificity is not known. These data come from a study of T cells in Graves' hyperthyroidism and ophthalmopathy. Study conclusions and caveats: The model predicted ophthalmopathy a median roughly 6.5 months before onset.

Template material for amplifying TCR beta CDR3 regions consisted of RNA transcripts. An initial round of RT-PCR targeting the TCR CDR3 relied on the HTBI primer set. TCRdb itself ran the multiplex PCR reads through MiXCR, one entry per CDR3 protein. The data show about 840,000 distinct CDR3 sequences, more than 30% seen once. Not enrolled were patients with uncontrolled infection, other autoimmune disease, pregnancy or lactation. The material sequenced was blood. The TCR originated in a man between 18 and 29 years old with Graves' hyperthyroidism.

The CDR3: CASSYSFGDYGYTF. CDR3 sequence (DNA): TGTGCCAGCAGTTACTCCTTCGGCGACTATGGCTACACCTTC. The V and J genes are TRBV7-9 and TRBJ1-2; D unclear. From germline, CDR1 is SEHNR and CDR2 FQNEAQ (reference sequence). Trimming took off 6 bases at V and 3 bases at J, with 14 bases between the two ends. The CDR3 contains 14 residues.